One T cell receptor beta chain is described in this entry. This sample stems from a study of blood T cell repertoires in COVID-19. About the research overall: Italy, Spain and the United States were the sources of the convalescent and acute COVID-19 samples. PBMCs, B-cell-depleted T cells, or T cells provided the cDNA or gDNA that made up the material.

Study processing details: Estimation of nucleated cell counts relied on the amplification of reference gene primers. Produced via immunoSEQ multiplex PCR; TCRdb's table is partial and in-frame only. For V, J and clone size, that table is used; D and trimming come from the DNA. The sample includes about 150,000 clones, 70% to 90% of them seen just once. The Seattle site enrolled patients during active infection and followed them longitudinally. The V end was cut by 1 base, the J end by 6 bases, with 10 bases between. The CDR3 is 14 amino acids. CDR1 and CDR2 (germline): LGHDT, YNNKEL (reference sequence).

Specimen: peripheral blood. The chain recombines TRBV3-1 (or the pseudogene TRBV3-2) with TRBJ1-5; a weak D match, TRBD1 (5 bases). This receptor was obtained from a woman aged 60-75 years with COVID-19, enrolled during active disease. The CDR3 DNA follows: TGTGCCAGCAGCCAAGCGGGGGGGGGTCAGCCCCAGCATTTT. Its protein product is CASSQAGGGQPQHF.